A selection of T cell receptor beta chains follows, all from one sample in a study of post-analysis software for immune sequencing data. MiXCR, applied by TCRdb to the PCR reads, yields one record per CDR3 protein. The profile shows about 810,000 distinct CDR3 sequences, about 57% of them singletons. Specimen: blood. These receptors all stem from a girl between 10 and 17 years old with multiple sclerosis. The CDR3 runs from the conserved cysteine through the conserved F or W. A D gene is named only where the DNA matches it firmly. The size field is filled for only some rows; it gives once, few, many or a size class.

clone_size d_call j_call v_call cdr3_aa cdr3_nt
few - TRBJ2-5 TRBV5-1 CASSSRTRQETQYF TGCGCCAGCAGCTCCCGGACAAGACAAGAGACCCAGTACTTC
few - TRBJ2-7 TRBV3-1 CASSQVYHEQYF TGTGCCAGCAGCCAAGTGTACCACGAGCAGTACTTC
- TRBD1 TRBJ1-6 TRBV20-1 CSARQGGTGRSSPLHF TGCAGTGCTAGGCAAGGGGGGACAGGACGCAGTTCACCCCTCCACTTT
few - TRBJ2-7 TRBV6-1 CASSLGPIDSYEQYF TGTGCCAGCAGTTTGGGACCCATAGACTCCTACGAGCAGTACTTC
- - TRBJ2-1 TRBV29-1 CSVDDRNLNSYNEQFF TGCAGCGTTGATGACAGGAACCTTAACTCCTACAATGAGCAGTTCTTC
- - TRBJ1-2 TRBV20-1 CSARDDGQGSGGYGYTF TGCAGTGCTAGAGATGATGGGCAGGGGTCGGGTGGCTATGGCTACACCTTC
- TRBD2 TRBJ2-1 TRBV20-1 CSAAPLAVRANEQFF TGCAGTGCCGCCCCCCTAGCGGTTAGGGCCAATGAGCAGTTCTTC
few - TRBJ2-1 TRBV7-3 CASSRAEPYNEQFF TGTGCCAGCAGCCGGGCAGAACCCTACAATGAGCAGTTCTTC
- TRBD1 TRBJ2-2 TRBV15 CATGGQGKTGELFF TGTGCCACCGGGGGACAGGGGAAAACCGGGGAGCTGTTTTTT
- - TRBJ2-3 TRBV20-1 CSASQGNRGTDTQYF TGCAGTGCTAGTCAGGGGAACAGGGGCACAGATACGCAGTATTTT
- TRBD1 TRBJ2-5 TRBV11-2 CASSLEGTGGGETQYF TGTGCCAGCAGCTTAGAAGGGACAGGGGGTGGAGAGACCCAGTACTTC
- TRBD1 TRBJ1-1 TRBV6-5 CASSYLGQRNTEAFF TGTGCCAGCAGTTACCTGGGACAGAGAAACACTGAAGCTTTCTTT
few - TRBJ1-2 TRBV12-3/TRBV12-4 CASSFMGMGYTF TGTGCCAGCAGTTTCATGGGTATGGGCTACACCTTC